Included here is one T cell receptor beta chain sequence, with context. The sample belongs to a study of shared clonotypes between healthy human individuals. The CDR3 runs to 14 residues. V was shortened by 8 bases and J by 9 bases, with 23 bases between the two germline ends. CDR1 and CDR2 from the germline V gene are SGHTS and YDEGEE. In replicate PCRs of unsorted PBMC, 250 to 350 ng DNA, around 29,000 T cell genomes, was used. Original handling: Filtering differed for immunoSEQ, which gave only junction sequences without quality scores. TCRdb's table, derived via immunoSEQ multiplex PCR, lists solely in-frame clones and lacks some. That table is the source of V, J and clone size, and D and trimming were worked out from the DNA. Among about 560,000 clones listed, roughly 72% were seen once.

This TCR came from a middle-aged woman in good health. Some clones in this sample may be carry-over from other donors' samples. The rearrangement joins TRBV5-8 to TRBJ2-5; perhaps D is TRBD1 or TRBD2 (6 bases each). The sample consisted of PBMCs. CDR3: CARGAGAGGPAQYF. In DNA form, the CDR3 reads TGTGCCAGGGGGGCTGGAGCGGGCGGACCAGCCCAGTACTTC.